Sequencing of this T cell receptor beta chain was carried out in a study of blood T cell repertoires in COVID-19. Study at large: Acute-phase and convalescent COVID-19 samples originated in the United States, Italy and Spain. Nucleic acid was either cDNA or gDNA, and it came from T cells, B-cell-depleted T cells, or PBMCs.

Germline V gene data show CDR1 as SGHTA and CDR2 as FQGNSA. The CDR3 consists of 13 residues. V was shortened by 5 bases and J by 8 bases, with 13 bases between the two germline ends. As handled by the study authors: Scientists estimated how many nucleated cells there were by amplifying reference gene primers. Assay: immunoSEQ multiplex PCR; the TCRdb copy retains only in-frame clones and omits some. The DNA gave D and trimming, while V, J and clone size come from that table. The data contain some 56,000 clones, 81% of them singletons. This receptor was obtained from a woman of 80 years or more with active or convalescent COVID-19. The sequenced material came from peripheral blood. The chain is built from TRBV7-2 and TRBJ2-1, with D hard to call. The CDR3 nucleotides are TGTGCCAGCAGCCAGCTCCGTCGGGATGAGCAGTTCTTC. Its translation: CASSQLRRDEQFF.